These 18 T cell receptor beta chains came from one sample sequenced in a study of blood T cell repertoires in COVID-19. Assay used: immunoSEQ multiplex PCR; TCRdb lists only in-frame clones, some missing. This table holds about 230,000 clones, roughly 88% found once. The material sequenced was PBMCs or T cells enriched from blood (not recorded which). These receptor sequences come from a woman in her thirties or forties with acute COVID-19.

This chain uses TRBV27 with TRBJ2-3; the D is unclear. Trimming removed 5 bases at V and 0 bases at J, with 9 bases between. The germline CDR1 and CDR2 sequences are MNHEY and SMNVEV (reference sequence). The CDR3 runs to 14 residues. CDR3 amino acids: CASSPEHSTDTQYF. The CDR3 coding sequence is TGTGCCAGCAGTCCGGAGCACAGCACAGATACGCAGTATTTT.

V is TRBV6-2 or TRBV6-3 and J is TRBJ2-3; D unclear. The CDR3 has 13 amino acids. CDR1 and CDR2 (germline): MNHEY, SVGEGT. Trimming removed 4 bases from V and 2 bases from J, with 7 bases in between. DNA of the CDR3: TGTGCCAGCAGTTTGCTAATCACAGATACGCAGTATTTT. Its translation is CASSLLITDTQYF.

In the case of this clone: The same CDR3 arises from other DNA sequences in this sample as well. The J gene is TRBJ1-1, the V gene TRBV11-2; D is unclear. V lost 0 bases and J lost 8, with 13 bases in between. The CDR3 is 14 residues long. CDR1 SGHAT and CDR2 FQNNGV come from the germline V gene. In DNA, the CDR3 is TGTGCCAGCAGCTTAGACCGGGGTACCCTGGAAGCTTTCTTT. Encoded protein: CASSLDRGTLEAFF.

This chain links TRBV7-8 with TRBJ1-3; D is perhaps TRBD1 (6 bases). In germline, CDR1 is SGHVS, CDR2 FQNEAQ. The CDR3 has 18 amino acids. The germline V and J ends were trimmed by 1 base and 4 bases, with 20 bases remaining between them. The CDR3 loop is CASSLGTQTGLLGNTIYF. The DNA for the CDR3 is TGTGCCAGCAGCTTAGGAACTCAGACAGGCCTTTTAGGAAACACCATATATTTT.

V is TRBV20-1 and J is TRBJ2-3; 12 bases are a match to TRBD2. V trimming: 3 bases; J trimming: 2 bases; junction bases outside the gene matches: 3. This CDR3 has 15 amino acids. Germline CDR1 and CDR2: DFQATT and SNEGSKA (reference sequence). The CDR3 coding sequence is TGCAGTGCTAGTCTAGCGGGAGGGGTCACAGATACGCAGTATTTT. This sequence encodes CSASLAGGVTDTQYF.

The chain uses TRBV19 and TRBJ1-6; D ambiguous. Between the trimmed V and J ends, which lost 3 bases and 7 bases, there was a span of 25 bases. From germline, CDR1 is LNHDA and CDR2 SQIVND (reference sequence). This CDR3 has 19 residues. The CDR3 region is CASSILNPSQSQLNSPLHF. The DNA for the CDR3 is TGTGCCAGTAGTATTTTAAACCCCTCACAAAGTCAACTAAATTCACCCCTCCACTTT.

Written as DNA, the CDR3 is TGTGCCAGCAGCTTATTTTTTGCGGGGGGATTCACCGGGGAGCTGTTTTTT. It encodes CASSLFFAGGFTGELFF. J is TRBJ2-2 and V is TRBV7-2; 8 bases align to TRBD2. The CDR3 is 17 residues long. The germline V gene encodes CDR1 SGHTA and CDR2 FQGNSA. V lost 2 bases to trimming and J lost 4 bases; unmatched junction nucleotides: 9.

The J gene is TRBJ1-2, the V gene TRBV19; TRBD1 might be the D (5 bases). CDR3 length equals 16 residues. CDR1 and CDR2 (germline): LNHDA, SQIVND (reference sequence). V lost 4 bases to trimming and J lost 8 bases, with 23 bases between them. Here the CDR3 reads CASSSVDGWLRDGYTF. CDR3 coding DNA: TGTGCCAGTAGTAGCGTCGACGGATGGCTGCGGGACGGCTACACCTTC.

In this sample, this clone turned up once. The rearrangement links TRBV7-9 to TRBJ2-2; 10 nucleotides align to TRBD2. V was clipped by 3 bases and J by 6 bases; unmatched bases: 13. Germline CDR1 SEHNR, CDR2 FQNEAQ (reference sequence). The CDR3 is made up of 18 amino acids. This chain's CDR3 is CASSFWSSGSSRAGELFF. The CDR3 DNA reads TGTGCCAGCAGCTTCTGGTCTAGCGGGAGCTCTAGGGCCGGGGAGCTGTTTTTT.

This chain uses TRBV7-8 with TRBJ1-2; weak D call: TRBD1 (6 bases). This CDR3 has 15 residues. The germline V gene encodes CDR1 SGHVS and CDR2 FQNEAQ. V lost 1 base and J 6 bases, leaving 15 bases between the germline ends. The CDR3 protein is CASSLVGGSGHGYTF. The CDR3 region has the DNA TGTGCCAGCAGCTTAGTAGGGGGTTCAGGGCATGGCTACACCTTC.

This chain connects TRBV5-1 to TRBJ2-1, with 9 bases that match TRBD1. CDR3 size: 17 residues. After removal of 0 bases from V and 5 bases from J, the junction contained 9 bases not matched to a gene. The germline V gene encodes CDR1 SGHRS and CDR2 YFSETQ. CDR3 in amino acids: CASSLEQVTGGHNEQFF. In DNA form, the CDR3 reads TGCGCCAGCAGCTTGGAGCAAGTGACAGGGGGGCACAATGAGCAGTTCTTC.

The rearrangement joins TRBV7-2 to TRBJ2-3; a weak D match, TRBD2 (5 bases). The germline V and J ends were trimmed by 1 base and 2 bases, with 7 bases remaining between them. The length of the CDR3 is 14 residues. Germline V gives CDR1 SGHTA, CDR2 FQGNSA. CDR3 sequence (DNA): TGTGCCAGCAGCTTAGACGGACTCACAGATACGCAGTATTTT. Protein product: CASSLDGLTDTQYF.

This chain links TRBV6-5 with TRBJ1-6; 9 nucleotides line up with TRBD1. The CDR3 has 15 amino acids. V dropped 5 bases and J dropped 10; count of bases not matched to a gene: 9. From germline, CDR1 is MNHEY and CDR2 SVGAGI. CDR3 in amino acids: CASSRLGTGNSPLHF. The CDR3 nucleotides are TGTGCCAGCAGTAGGCTGGGGACAGGGAACTCACCCCTCCACTTT.

V gene TRBV3-1 (or the pseudogene TRBV3-2) combines with J gene TRBJ2-2; 12 positions agree with TRBD2. The CDR3 is made up of 19 amino acids. The germline V gene has CDR1 LGHDT and CDR2 YNNKEL (reference sequence). J lost 1 base, V lost 0 bases, and 6 bases had no gene match. CDR3 amino acids: CASSQETSGRTENTGELFF. DNA for the CDR3: TGTGCCAGCAGCCAAGAAACTAGCGGGAGGACCGAGAACACCGGGGAGCTGTTTTTT.

The chain carries TRBV4-2 and TRBJ1-6; D possibly corresponds to TRBD1 (6 bases). V lost 2 bases and J lost 10, with 12 bases in between. The CDR3 spans 14 residues. Germline CDR1 and CDR2: LGHNA and YNFKEQ. DNA of the CDR3: TGTGCCAGCAGCCAAAACAGGGAGCCGTCACCCCTCCACTTT. This encodes CASSQNREPSPLHF.

The chain recombines TRBV5-1 with TRBJ2-1; D might be TRBD1 (5 bases). This CDR3 is built from 15 residues. Germline assignment: CDR1 SGHRS and CDR2 YFSETQ. Trimming removed 0 bases from V and 0 bases from J, with 7 bases in between. The CDR3 nucleotides read TGCGCCAGCAGCTTGGGACAGAACTCCTACAATGAGCAGTTCTTC. Its protein is CASSLGQNSYNEQFF.

This clone has only a few counts. V and J are TRBV6-1 and TRBJ1-3; D is ambiguous. This CDR3 region has 14 residues. CDR1 is MNHNS and CDR2 is SASEGT in the germline V gene. Between the trimmed V and J ends, which lost 2 bases and 3 bases, there was a span of 8 bases. CDR3: CASSEWAFGNTIYF. In DNA, the CDR3 is TGTGCCAGCAGTGAATGGGCCTTTGGAAACACCATATATTTT.

V gene TRBV27 combines with J gene TRBJ1-1, with D maybe TRBD1 (5 bases). Trimming cost V 2 bases and J 4 bases, with 8 bases left between them. The CDR3 spans 13 residues. Germline lookup yields CDR1 MNHEY and CDR2 SMNVEV (reference sequence). CDR3 sequence (DNA): TGTGCCAGCAGTTTACGGGGGGGCACTGAAGCTTTCTTT. Amino acids: CASSLRGGTEAFF.